This T cell receptor beta chain was sequenced during a study of post-analysis software for immune sequencing data. General study findings and limits: Elevated frequency relative to controls characterized several TRBV segments in patients, TRBV5-6, TRBV5-1 and TRBV20-1 among them.

Unique molecular identifiers featured in each of the TCR beta cDNA libraries. In TCRdb, the PCR reads were re-called with MiXCR into one record per CDR3 protein. The sample carries hundreds of thousands of distinct CDR3 sequences, about 53% recorded once. There are a few counts of this clonotype. Its antigen is currently unknown. Germline-derived CDR1 and CDR2 are SQVTM and ANQGSEA. This CDR3 contains 15 residues. Trimming took 6 bases from V and 3 from J; bases not matched to a gene: 12. This TCR derives from a girl aged 10-17 years with multiple sclerosis. The specimen was blood. The chain links TRBV29-1 to TRBJ2-3, with TRBD2 matching over 7 bases. The CDR3 loop reads CSVPLRGRLTDTQYF. The CDR3 DNA sequence: TGCAGCGTCCCGTTGCGGGGGAGATTGACAGATACGCAGTATTTT.